These T cell receptor beta chains were read from a single sample in a study of identical twins. TCRdb independently ran MiXCR on the 5' RACE reads; one entry per CDR3 protein. The table includes hundreds of thousands of distinct CDR3 sequences, roughly 20% detected once. This sample was also put to use in a study of T cells expressing NK-cell markers.

The source material was PBMCs. These receptors came from a woman younger than 30 in good health. Both conserved end residues are part of each CDR3. Fields, in order: V gene, clone size, D gene, J gene, CDR3 length, CDR3 DNA, CDR3 protein. A D gene is named only where the DNA matches it firmly. Clone size is not always given. Where it is, it says once, few, many or a class for expanded clones.

>TRBV6-2/TRBV6-3|few|.|TRBJ2-3|15
TGTGCCAGCAGTTACTCCGACTACATTGTGGATACGCAGTATTTT
CASSYSDYIVDTQYF
>TRBV20-1|few|.|TRBJ1-1|13
TGCAGTGCTAGGGGGACGGTGAGGACTGAAGCTTTCTTT
CSARGTVRTEAFF
>TRBV20-1|many|TRBD2|TRBJ2-3|16
TGCAGTGCTAGATCGGCGAGCGGGGGGGGGACAGATACGCAGTATTTT
CSARSASGGGTDTQYF
>TRBV24-1|few|.|TRBJ2-1|12
TGTGCCACCAGTGCAGGATTTAAAGAGCAGTTCTTC
CATSAGFKEQFF
>TRBV12-3/TRBV12-4|.|.|TRBJ2-3|14
TGTGCCAGCAGTGAACGGTCTAGCACAGATACGCAGTATTTT
CASSERSSTDTQYF
>TRBV20-1|.|TRBD2|TRBJ2-1|14
TGCAGTGCTAGAGTACTAGCGGATTACAATGAGCAGTTCTTC
CSARVLADYNEQFF
>TRBV20-1|.|.|TRBJ2-1|11
TGCAGTGCTCTTGGGGAGTCCGAACGGTTCTTC
CSALGESERFF
>TRBV3-1|few|TRBD1|TRBJ1-1|13
TGTGCCAGCAGCCTTCTTGGGACAGGGGAAGCTTTCTTT
CASSLLGTGEAFF
>TRBV6-5|few|TRBD1|TRBJ2-1|16
TGTGCCAGCAGTTCCGGACAGGGGGCAAGGTACAATGAGCAGTTCTTC
CASSSGQGARYNEQFF
>TRBV12-3/TRBV12-4|few|TRBD1|TRBJ1-2|14
TGTGCCAGCAGGGTTGACAGGGACGGTAGTGGCTACACCTTC
CASRVDRDGSGYTF
>TRBV5-1|few|.|TRBJ2-7|14
TGCGCCAGCAGCTTGGAACCAGGAAGAAACGAGCAGTACTTC
CASSLEPGRNEQYF
>TRBV9|.|.|TRBJ2-2|16
TGTGCCAGCAGCGTAGGTTTGGGAGTGGGCACCGGGGAGCTGTTTTTT
CASSVGLGVGTGELFF
>TRBV29-1|.|TRBD1|TRBJ2-1|15
TGCAGCACCTTAGACAGGGAGAAAACCTACAATGAGCAGTTCTTC
CSTLDREKTYNEQFF
>TRBV6-1|few|TRBD1|TRBJ2-1|16
TGTGCCAGCAGTCGGGCCGGGACAGGGGGGAGCAATGAGCAGTTCTTC
CASSRAGTGGSNEQFF
>TRBV11-2|few|TRBD2|TRBJ2-1|15
TGTGCCAGCAGCTCCATAGCGGGTCGCTTAGGTGAGCAGTTCTTC
CASSSIAGRLGEQFF
>TRBV12-3/TRBV12-4|.|TRBD2|TRBJ2-1|14
TGTGCCAGCAGTTTCGTAGCGGGGAAGGATGAGCAGTTCTTC
CASSFVAGKDEQFF
>TRBV3-1|.|.|TRBJ2-1|15
TGTGCCAGCAGCCATTCCCCCCGGCCGACGGGTGAGCAGTTCTTC
CASSHSPRPTGEQFF
>TRBV3-1|few|.|TRBJ2-1|17
TGTGCCAGCAGCCAATCTTCTCCCCTGGGGGGCGAAGATGAGCAGTTCTTC
CASSQSSPLGGEDEQFF
>TRBV5-1|.|TRBD2|TRBJ2-7|15
TGCGCCAGCAGCTCCTGGACTAGCGGGGCCAACGAGCAGTACTTC
CASSSWTSGANEQYF
>TRBV5-1|.|.|TRBJ1-2|16
TGCGCCAGCACTGAACAACCTTACAGGCCTATCTATGGCTACACCTTC
CASTEQPYRPIYGYTF
>TRBV10-3|.|.|TRBJ1-6|14
TGTGCCATCAGTGAGTCGACTATCGGTTCACCCCTCCACTTT
CAISESTIGSPLHF
>TRBV5-1|.|TRBD1|TRBJ1-1|15
TGCGCCAGCAGGGGACAGGGGCCTCAGAACACTGAAGCTTTCTTT
CASRGQGPQNTEAFF